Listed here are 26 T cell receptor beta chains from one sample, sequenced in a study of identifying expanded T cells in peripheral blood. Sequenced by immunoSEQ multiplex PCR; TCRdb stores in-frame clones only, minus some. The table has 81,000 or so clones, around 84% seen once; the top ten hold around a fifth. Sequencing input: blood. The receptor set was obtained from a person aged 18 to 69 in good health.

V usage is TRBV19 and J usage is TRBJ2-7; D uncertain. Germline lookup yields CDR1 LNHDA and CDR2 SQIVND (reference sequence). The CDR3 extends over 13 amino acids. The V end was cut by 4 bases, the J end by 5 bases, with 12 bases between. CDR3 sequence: CASSSGSFNEQYF. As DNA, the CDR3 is TGTGCCAGTAGTAGTGGGTCTTTCAACGAGCAGTACTTC.

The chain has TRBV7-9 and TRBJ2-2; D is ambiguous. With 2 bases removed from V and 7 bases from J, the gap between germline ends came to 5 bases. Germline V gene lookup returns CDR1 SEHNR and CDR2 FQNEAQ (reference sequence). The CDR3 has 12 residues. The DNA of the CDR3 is TGTGCCAGCAGCTTAAGAAACGGGGAGCTGTTTTTT. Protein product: CASSLRNGELFF.

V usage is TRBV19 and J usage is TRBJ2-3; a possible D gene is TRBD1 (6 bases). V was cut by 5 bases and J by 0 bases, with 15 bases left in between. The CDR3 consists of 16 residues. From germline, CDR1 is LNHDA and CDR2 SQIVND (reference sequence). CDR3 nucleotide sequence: TGTGCCAGTAGTCGTCAGGGAAGGGGGAGCACAGATACGCAGTATTTT. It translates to CASSRQGRGSTDTQYF.

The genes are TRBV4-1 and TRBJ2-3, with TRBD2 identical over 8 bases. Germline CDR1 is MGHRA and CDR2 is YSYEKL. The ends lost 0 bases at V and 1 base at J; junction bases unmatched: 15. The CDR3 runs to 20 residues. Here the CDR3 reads CASSQDWSNGAGGRTDTQYF. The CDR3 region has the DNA TGCGCCAGCAGCCAAGATTGGTCCAACGGGGCGGGAGGTCGCACAGATACGCAGTATTTT.

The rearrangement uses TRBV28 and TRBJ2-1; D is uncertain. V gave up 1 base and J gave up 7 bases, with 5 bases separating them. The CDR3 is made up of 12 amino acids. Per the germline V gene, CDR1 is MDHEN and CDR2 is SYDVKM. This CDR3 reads CASSLLRNEQFF. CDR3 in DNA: TGTGCCAGCAGTTTATTGAGGAATGAGCAGTTCTTC.

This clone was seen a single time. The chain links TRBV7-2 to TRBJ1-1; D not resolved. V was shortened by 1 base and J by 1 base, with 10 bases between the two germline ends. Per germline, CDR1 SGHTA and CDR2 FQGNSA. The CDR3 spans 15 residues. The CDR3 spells CASSLVVGSNTEAFF. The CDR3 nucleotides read TGTGCCAGCAGCTTAGTTGTCGGGTCGAACACTGAAGCTTTCTTT.

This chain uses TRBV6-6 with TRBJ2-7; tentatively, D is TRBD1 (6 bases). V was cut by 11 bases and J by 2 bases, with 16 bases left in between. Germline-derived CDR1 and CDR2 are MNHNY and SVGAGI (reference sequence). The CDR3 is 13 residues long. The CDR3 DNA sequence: TGTGCCGTCTCCGCAGGGGAGACCTACGAGCAGTACTTC. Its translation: CAVSAGETYEQYF.

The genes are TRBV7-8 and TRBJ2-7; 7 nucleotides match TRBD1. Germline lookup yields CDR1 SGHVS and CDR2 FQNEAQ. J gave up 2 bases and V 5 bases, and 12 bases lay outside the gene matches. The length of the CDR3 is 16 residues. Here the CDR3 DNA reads TGTGCCAGCAGCCGTGATAGGGGACAGAGAACCTACGAGCAGTACTTC. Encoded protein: CASSRDRGQRTYEQYF.

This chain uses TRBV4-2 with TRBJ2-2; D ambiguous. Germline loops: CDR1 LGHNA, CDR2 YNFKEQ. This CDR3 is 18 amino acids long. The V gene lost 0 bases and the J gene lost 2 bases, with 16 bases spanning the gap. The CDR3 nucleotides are TGTGCCAGCAGCCAAGATCTCGGCTTTGGCGGCAACACCGGGGAGCTGTTTTTT. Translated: CASSQDLGFGGNTGELFF.

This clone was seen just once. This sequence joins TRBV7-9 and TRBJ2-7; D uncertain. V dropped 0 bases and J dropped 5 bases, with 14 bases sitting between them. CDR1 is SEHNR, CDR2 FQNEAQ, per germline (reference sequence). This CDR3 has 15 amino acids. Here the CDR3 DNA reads TGTGCCAGCAGCTTAGCGCGCTTTCTCCAGCACGAGCAGTACTTC. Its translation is CASSLARFLQHEQYF.

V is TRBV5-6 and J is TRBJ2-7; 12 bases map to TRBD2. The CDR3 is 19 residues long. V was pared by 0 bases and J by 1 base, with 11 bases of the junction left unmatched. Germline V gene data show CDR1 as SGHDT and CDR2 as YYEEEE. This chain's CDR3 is CASSLAGTSGPGGSYEQYF. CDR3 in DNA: TGTGCCAGCAGCTTGGCTGGGACTAGCGGGCCTGGTGGGTCCTACGAGCAGTACTTC.

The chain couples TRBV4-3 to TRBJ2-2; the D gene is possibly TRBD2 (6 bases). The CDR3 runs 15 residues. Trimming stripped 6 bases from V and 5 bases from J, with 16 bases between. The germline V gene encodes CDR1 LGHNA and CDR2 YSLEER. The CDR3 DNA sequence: TGCGCCAGCAGGGGGGGTGCGGTTTCGACCGGGGAGCTGTTTTTT. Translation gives CASRGGAVSTGELFF.

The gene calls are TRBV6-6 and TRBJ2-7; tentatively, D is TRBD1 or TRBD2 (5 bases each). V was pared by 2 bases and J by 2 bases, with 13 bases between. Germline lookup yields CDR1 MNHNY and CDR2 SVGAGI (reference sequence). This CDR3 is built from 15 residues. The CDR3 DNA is TGTGCCAGCAGTTACGATCCGGGACGAGCCTACGAGCAGTACTTC. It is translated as CASSYDPGRAYEQYF.

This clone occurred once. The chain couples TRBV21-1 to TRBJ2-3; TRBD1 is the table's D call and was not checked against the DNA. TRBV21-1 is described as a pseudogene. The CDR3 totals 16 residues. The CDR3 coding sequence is TGTGCCAGCAGCAAAGTGAGGCAGGGGCGGACAGATACGCAGTATTTT. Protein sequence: CASSKVRQGRTDTQYF.

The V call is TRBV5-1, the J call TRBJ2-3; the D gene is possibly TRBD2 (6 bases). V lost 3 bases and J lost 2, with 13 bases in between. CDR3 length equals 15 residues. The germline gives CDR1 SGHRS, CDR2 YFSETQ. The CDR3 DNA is TGCGCCAGCAGCTCATTAGCGGAGGCCACAGATACGCAGTATTTT. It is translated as CASSSLAEATDTQYF.

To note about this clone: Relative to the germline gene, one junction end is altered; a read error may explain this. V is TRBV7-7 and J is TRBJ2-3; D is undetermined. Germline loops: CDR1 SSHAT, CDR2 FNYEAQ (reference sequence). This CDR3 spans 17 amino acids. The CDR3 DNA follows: TGTGCTAGCAGCTTAGGCTCCGGTGGCATCGGCACAGATACGCAGTATTTT. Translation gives CASSLGSGGIGTDTQYF.

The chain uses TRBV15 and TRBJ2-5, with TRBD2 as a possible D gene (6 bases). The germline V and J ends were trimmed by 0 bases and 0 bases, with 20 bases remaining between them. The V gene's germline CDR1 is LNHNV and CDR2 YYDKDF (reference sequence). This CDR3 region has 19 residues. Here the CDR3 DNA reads TGTGCCACCAGCAGAGAGGGCCCTAAGGCTAGCGACCACCAAGAGACCCAGTACTTC. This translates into CATSREGPKASDHQETQYF.

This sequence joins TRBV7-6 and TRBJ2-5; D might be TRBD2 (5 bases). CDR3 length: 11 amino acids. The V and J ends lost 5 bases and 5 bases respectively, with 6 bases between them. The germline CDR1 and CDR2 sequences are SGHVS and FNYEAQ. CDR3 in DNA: TGTGCCAGCAGCCGCGGGGAGACCCAGTACTTC. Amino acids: CASSRGETQYF. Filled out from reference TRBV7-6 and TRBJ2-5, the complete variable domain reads GAGVSQSPRYKVTKRGQDVALRCDPISGHVSLYWYRQALGQGPEFLTYFNYEAQQDKSGLPNDRFSAERPEGSISTLTIQRTEQRDSAMYRCASSRGETQYFGPGTRLLVL.

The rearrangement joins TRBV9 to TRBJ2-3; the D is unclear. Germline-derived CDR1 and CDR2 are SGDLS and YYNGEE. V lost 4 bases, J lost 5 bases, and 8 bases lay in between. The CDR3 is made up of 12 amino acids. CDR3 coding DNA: TGTGCCAGCAGCTTTAGGGAAGATACGCAGTATTTT. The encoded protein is CASSFREDTQYF.

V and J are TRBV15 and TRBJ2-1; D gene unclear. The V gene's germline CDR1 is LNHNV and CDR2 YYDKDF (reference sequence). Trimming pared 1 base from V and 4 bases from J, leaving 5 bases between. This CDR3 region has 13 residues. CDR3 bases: TGTGCCACCAGCAGAGTTAGGTACAATGAGCAGTTCTTC. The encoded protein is CATSRVRYNEQFF.

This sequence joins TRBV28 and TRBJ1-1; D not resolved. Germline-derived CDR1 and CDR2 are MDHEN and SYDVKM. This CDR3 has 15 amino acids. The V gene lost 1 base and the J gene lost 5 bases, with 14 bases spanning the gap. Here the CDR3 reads CASSLSLGGGTEAFF. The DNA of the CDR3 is TGTGCCAGCAGTTTATCACTTGGCGGTGGGACTGAAGCTTTCTTT.

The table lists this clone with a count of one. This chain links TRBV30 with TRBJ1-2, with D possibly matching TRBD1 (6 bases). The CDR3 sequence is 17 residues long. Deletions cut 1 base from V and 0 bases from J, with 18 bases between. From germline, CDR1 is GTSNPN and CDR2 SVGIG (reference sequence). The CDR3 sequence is CAWSALGGSEANYGYTF. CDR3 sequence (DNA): TGTGCCTGGAGTGCCCTGGGGGGCAGTGAAGCTAACTATGGCTACACCTTC.

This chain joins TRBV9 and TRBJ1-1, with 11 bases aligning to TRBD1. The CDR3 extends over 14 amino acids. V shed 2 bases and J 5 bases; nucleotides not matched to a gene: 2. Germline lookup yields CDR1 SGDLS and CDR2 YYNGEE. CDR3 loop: CASSVGQGATEAFF. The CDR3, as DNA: TGTGCCAGCAGCGTTGGACAGGGGGCGACTGAAGCTTTCTTT.

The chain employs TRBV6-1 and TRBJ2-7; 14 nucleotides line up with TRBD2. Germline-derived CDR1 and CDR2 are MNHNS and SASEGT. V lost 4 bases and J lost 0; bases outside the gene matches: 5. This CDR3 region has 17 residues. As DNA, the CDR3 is TGTGCCAGCAGTGGGACTAGCGGGAGGAGTAGCTCCTACGAGCAGTACTTC. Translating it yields CASSGTSGRSSSYEQYF.

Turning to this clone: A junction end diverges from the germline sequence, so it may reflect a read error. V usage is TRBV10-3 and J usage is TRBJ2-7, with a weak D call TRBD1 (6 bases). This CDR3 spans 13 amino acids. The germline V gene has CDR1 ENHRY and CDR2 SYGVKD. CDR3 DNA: TGTGCCATCAGTGAGTCTAGTACCTCCCTGGGGGCATTC. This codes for CAISESSTSLGAF.

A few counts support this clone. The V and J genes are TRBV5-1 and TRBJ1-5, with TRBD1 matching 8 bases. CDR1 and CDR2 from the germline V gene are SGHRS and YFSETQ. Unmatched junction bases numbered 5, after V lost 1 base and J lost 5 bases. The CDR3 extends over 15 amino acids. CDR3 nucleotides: TGCGCCAGCAGCTTGAGTGGACAGGGATATCAGCCCCAGCATTTT. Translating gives CASSLSGQGYQPQHF. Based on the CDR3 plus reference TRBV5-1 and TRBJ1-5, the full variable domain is KAGVTQTPRYLIKTRGQQVTLSCSPISGHRSVSWYQQTPGQGLQFLFEYFSETQRNKGNFPGRFSGRQFSNSRSEMNVSTLELGDSALYLCASSLSGQGYQPQHFGDGTRLSIL.